Each of the 13 T cell receptor beta chains below was sequenced from the same sample in a study of OX40 agonist ivuxolimab in advanced cancers. Profiled with immunoSEQ multiplex PCR; TCRdb holds only in-frame clones, not every one. The sample gives around 27,000 clones, approximately 90% of which show up once; 24% is in the top ten. Sequencing used CD4+ or CD8+ T cells sorted from blood, obtained in a trial of the OX40 agonist ivuxolimab. Receptors were obtained from an adult with an advanced solid tumor such as melanoma, head and neck, liver or kidney cancer.

The chain links TRBV19 to TRBJ2-5; no clear D. TRBJ2-7 matches the DNA end more closely, so the J call is doubtful. Per the germline V gene, CDR1 is LNHDA and CDR2 is SQIVND (reference sequence). The CDR3 sequence is 15 residues long. CDR3 sequence: CASSILGGSVYEQYF. For the CDR3, the DNA is TGTGCCAGTAGTATATTGGGTGGATCTGTCTACGAGCAGTACTTC.

The chain joins TRBV5-1 to TRBJ2-7; no clear D. The CDR3 spans 14 residues. Trimming removed 1 base at V and 3 bases at J, with 11 bases between. Germline assignment: CDR1 SGHRS and CDR2 YFSETQ. The CDR3 DNA is TGCGCCAGCAGCTTGTATCAGGAGAACTACGAGCAGTACTTC. Translation: CASSLYQENYEQYF.

The chain uses TRBV11-2 and TRBJ1-1, with 10 bases lining up with TRBD1. CDR1 is SGHAT and CDR2 is FQNNGV in the germline V gene. V gave up 5 bases and J gave up 3 bases; unmatched junction bases: 6. The CDR3 covers 15 residues. DNA for the CDR3: TGTGCCAGCAGCCCGACAGGGGGCGGCGACACTGAAGCTTTCTTT. Residues: CASSPTGGGDTEAFF.

The chain has TRBV6-6 and TRBJ1-1, with D uncertain. The CDR3 covers 15 residues. CDR1 MNHNY and CDR2 SVGAGI come from the germline V gene (reference sequence). The ends were cut back, 6 bases at V and 4 bases at J, with 18 bases in the middle. CDR3 loop: CASSYTASLGTEAFF. As DNA, the CDR3 is TGTGCCAGCAGCTACACGGCCTCCCTCGGCACTGAAGCTTTCTTT.

The chain employs TRBV11-3 and TRBJ2-7; D remains unclear. CDR3 length: 11 residues. CDR1 is SGHNT and CDR2 is YENEEA in the germline V gene. Trimming took 4 bases from V and 5 from J, leaving 6 bases between them. The CDR3 is CASSSIDEQYF. CDR3 in DNA: TGTGCCAGCAGCTCGATCGACGAGCAGTACTTC.

DNA of the CDR3: TGTGCCAGCAGCTTGGGATCCGGGGTAACTTTCTTT. It is translated as CASSLGSGVTFF. V usage is TRBV5-6 and J usage is TRBJ1-1; D remains ambiguous. Per germline, CDR1 SGHDT and CDR2 YYEEEE. CDR3 length: 12 amino acids. V shed 0 bases and J shed 12 bases, with 12 bases lying between them.

The gene calls are TRBV6-5 and TRBJ2-7; D is undetermined. Trimming removed 4 bases from V and 2 bases from J, with 18 bases in between. The germline V gene encodes CDR1 MNHEY and CDR2 SVGAGI. The CDR3 spans 16 residues. The CDR3 sequence is CASSFFLSQNPYEQYF. In nucleotides, the CDR3 is TGTGCCAGCAGTTTCTTCTTAAGTCAGAACCCCTACGAGCAGTACTTC.

The CDR3 spells CASSLQGSGANVLTF. The CDR3 DNA sequence: TGTGCCAGCAGCCTTCAGGGCTCTGGGGCCAACGTCCTGACTTTC. J is TRBJ2-6 and V is TRBV11-3; possible D gene TRBD1, 5 bases. CDR1 SGHNT and CDR2 YENEEA come from the germline V gene. This CDR3 contains 15 residues. Trimming took off 5 bases at V and 0 bases at J, with 8 bases between the two ends.

In regard to this clone: The junction shows a germline mismatch at one end, possibly a read error. V and J are TRBV5-4 and TRBJ2-1; D may match TRBD1 or TRBD2 (5 bases each). Germline CDR1 reads SGHNT; CDR2 reads YYREEE (reference sequence). This CDR3 comprises 10 residues. The CDR3 DNA reads TGTGCCAGCGGCCTGGGGGAAGTGCTCTTC. Residues: CASGLGEVLF. Looking up the rest from reference TRBV5-4 and TRBJ2-1 gives the full variable domain: ETGVTQSPTHLIKTRGQQVTLRCSSQSGHNTVSWYQQALGQGPQFIFQYYREEENGRGNFPPRFSGLQFPNYSSELNVNALELDDSALYLCASGLGEVLFGPGTRLTVL.

The rearrangement links TRBV9 to TRBJ1-2, with 9 bases aligning to TRBD1. Germline V gene lookup returns CDR1 SGDLS and CDR2 YYNGEE. V lost 3 bases, J lost 6 bases, and 6 bases stayed unmatched. The CDR3 runs to 14 residues. The CDR3: CASSGTGGPNGYTF. The DNA for the CDR3 is TGTGCCAGCAGCGGAACAGGGGGCCCGAATGGCTACACCTTC.

The rearrangement uses TRBV7-8 and TRBJ2-6; 9 bases are a match to TRBD2. The germline CDR1 and CDR2 sequences are SGHVS and FQNEAQ. The CDR3 has 21 amino acids. V shed 5 bases, J shed 2 bases, and the junction held 19 bases outside the gene matches. The CDR3 is CASSLSGGGWLAGAGANVLTF. CDR3 sequence (DNA): TGTGCCAGCAGCCTTTCTGGTGGGGGGTGGTTAGCGGGAGCTGGGGCCAACGTCCTGACTTTC.

This clone showed up just once. The chain uses TRBV5-1 and TRBJ2-7; 9 nucleotides match TRBD2. This CDR3 contains 15 residues. V lost 2 bases and J lost 5; bases outside the gene matches: 8. Germline CDR1 reads SGHRS; CDR2 reads YFSETQ. DNA of the CDR3: TGCGCCAGCAGCTTTAGTAGCGGGAGACGAAACGAGCAGTACTTC. Residues: CASSFSSGRRNEQYF.

The CDR3 here is CASSFLGQSSYEQYF. CDR3 sequence (DNA): TGTGCCAGCAGCTTCCTTGGACAGAGCTCCTACGAGCAGTACTTC. V gene TRBV11-2 combines with J gene TRBJ2-7; D might be TRBD1 (6 bases). The CDR3 is 15 amino acids. V gave up 3 bases and J gave up 0 bases, with 12 bases separating them. Germline lookup yields CDR1 SGHAT and CDR2 FQNNGV.